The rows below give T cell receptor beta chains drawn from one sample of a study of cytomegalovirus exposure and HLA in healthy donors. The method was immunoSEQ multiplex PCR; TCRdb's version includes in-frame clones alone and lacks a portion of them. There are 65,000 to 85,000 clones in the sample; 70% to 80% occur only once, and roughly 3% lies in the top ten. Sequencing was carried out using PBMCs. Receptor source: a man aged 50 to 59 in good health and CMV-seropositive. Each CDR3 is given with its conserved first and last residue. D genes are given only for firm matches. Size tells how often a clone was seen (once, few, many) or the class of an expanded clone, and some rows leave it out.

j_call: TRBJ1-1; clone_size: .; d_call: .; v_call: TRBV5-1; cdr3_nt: TGCGCCAGCAGCTTGGGTTTGGTTGCGGGGACTGAAGCTTTCTTT; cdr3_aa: CASSLGLVAGTEAFF
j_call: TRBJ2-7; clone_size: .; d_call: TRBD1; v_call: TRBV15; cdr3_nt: TGTGCCACCAGCGAACCGGGACAGGAATCTGACGAGCAGTACTTC; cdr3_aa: CATSEPGQESDEQYF
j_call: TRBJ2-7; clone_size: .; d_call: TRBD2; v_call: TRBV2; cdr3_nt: TGTGCCAGCACGGTGGCTAGCGGGAGTGTATCCTACGAGCAGTACTTC; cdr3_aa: CASTVASGSVSYEQYF
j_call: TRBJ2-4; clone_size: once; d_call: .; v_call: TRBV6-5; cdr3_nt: TGTGCCAGCAGTTACACGCCGGAAAACAGTCAGTACTTC; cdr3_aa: CASSYTPENSQYF
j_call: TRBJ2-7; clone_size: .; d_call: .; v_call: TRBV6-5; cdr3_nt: TGTGCCAGCAGGCTAGTAGGGGGCGAGCAGTACTTC; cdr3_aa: CASRLVGGEQYF
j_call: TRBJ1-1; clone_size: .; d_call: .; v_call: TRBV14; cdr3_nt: TGTGCCAGCAGCCGGTCGGGGAGGACTGAAGCTTTCTTT; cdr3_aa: CASSRSGRTEAFF
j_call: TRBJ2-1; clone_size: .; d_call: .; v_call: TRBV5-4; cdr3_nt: TGTGCCAGCAGCTCCCCCCCGGAGCAGTTCTTC; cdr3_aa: CASSSPPEQFF
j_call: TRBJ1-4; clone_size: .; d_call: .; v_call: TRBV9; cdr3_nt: TGTGCCAGCAGCGTGGGCGTAACTAATGAAAAACTGTTTTTT; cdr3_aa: CASSVGVTNEKLFF
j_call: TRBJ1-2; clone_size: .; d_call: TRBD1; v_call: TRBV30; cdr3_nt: TGTGCCTGGAGTGGGGGACAGGGGGCAATTAACTATGGCTACACCTTC; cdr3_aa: CAWSGGQGAINYGYTF
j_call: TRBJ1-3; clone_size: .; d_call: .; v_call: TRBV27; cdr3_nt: TGTGCCAGCAGTTTATCTTACTCTGGAAACACCATATATTTT; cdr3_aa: CASSLSYSGNTIYF
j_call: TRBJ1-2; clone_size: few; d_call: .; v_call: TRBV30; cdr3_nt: TGTGCCTGGAGTGTACGGGGTGCGAACTATGGCTACACCTTC; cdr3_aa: CAWSVRGANYGYTF
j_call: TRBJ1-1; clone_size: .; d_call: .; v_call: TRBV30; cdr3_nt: TGTGCCTGGAATGTGAGGGTGAACACTGAAGCTTTCTTT; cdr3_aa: CAWNVRVNTEAFF
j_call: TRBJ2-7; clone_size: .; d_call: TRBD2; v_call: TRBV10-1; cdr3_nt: TGCGCCAGCAGTGAAAGCGGGACGCTCTACGAGCAGTACTTC; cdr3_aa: CASSESGTLYEQYF
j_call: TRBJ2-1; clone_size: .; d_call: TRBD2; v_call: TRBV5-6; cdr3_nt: TGTGCCAGCAGCCCCAGAGTACCGGGACTAAGGAACAATGAGCAGTTCTTC; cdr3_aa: CASSPRVPGLRNNEQFF
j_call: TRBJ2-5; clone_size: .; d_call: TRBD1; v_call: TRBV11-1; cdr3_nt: TGTGCCAGCAGCTCACGGACAGGGCAAGAGACCCAGTACTTC; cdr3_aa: CASSSRTGQETQYF
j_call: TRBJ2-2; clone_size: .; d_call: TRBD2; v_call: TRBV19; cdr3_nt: TGTGCCAGTAGTTTACTAGCGACGAACACCGGGGAGCTGTTTTTT; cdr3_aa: CASSLLATNTGELFF
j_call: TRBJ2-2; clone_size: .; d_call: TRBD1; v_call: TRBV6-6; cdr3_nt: TGTGCCAGCATCCGGGGACAGGGGAACACCGGGGAGCTGTTTTTT; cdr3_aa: CASIRGQGNTGELFF
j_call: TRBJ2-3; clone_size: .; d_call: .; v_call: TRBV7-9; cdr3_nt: TGTGCCAGCAGCCCAGGGGTCACAGATACGCAGTATTTT; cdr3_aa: CASSPGVTDTQYF
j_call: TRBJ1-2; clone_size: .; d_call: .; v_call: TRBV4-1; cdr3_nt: TGCGCCAGCAGCCAAGTTACAAACAGGGATGGCTACACCTTC; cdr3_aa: CASSQVTNRDGYTF